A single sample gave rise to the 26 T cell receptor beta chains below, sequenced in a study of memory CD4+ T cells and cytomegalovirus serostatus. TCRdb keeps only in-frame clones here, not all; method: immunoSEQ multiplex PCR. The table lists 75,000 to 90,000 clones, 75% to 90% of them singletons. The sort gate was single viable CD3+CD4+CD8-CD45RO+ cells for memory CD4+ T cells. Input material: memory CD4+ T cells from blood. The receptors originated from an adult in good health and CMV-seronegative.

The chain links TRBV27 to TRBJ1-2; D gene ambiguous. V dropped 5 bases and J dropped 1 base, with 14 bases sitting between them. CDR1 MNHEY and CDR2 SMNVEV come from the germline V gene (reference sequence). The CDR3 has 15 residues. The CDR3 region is CASSPRTEINYGYTF. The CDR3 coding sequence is TGTGCCAGCAGTCCACGGACGGAAATTAACTATGGCTACACCTTC.

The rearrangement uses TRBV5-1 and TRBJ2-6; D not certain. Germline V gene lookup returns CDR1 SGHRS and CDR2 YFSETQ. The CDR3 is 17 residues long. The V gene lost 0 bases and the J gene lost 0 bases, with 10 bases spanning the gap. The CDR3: CASSLVLTGSGANVLTF. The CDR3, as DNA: TGCGCCAGCAGCTTGGTGCTCACTGGCTCTGGGGCCAACGTCCTGACTTTC.

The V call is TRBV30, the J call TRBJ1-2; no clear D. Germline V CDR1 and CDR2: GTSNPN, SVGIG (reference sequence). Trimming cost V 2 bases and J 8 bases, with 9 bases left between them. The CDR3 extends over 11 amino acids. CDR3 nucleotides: TGTGCCTGGAGTCTCTTGCGCGGCTACACCTTC. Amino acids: CAWSLLRGYTF. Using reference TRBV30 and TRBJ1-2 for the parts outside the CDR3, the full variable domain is SQTIHQWPATLVQPVGSPLSLECTVEGTSNPNLYWYRQAAGRGLQLLFYSVGIGQISSEVPQNLSASRPQDRQFILSSKKLLLSDSGFYLCAWSLLRGYTFGSGTRLTVV.

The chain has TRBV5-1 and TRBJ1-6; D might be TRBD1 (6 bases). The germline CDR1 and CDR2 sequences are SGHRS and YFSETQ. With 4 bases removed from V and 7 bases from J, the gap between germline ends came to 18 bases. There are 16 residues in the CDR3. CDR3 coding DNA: TGCGCCAGCAGCCCAAGTTTAGACGGGACAAATTCACCCCTCCACTTT. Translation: CASSPSLDGTNSPLHF.

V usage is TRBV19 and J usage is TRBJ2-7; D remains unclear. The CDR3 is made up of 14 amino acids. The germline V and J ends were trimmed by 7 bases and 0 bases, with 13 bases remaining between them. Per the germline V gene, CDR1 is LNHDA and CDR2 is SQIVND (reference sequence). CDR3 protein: CASTLAGDSYEQYF. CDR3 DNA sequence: TGTGCCAGTACCCTCGCAGGTGACTCCTACGAGCAGTACTTC. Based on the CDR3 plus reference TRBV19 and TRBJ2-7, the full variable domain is DGGITQSPKYLFRKEGQNVTLSCEQNLNHDAMYWYRQDPGQGLRLIYYSQIVNDFQKGDIAEGYSVSREKKESFPLTVTSAQKNPTAFYLCASTLAGDSYEQYFGPGTRLTVT.

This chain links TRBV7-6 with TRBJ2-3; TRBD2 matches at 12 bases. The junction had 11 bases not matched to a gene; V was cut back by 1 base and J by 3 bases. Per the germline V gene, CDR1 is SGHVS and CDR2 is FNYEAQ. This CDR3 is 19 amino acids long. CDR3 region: CASSLEWASGGARTDTQYF. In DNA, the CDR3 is TGTGCCAGCAGCTTAGAATGGGCTAGCGGGGGGGCCAGGACAGATACGCAGTATTTT.

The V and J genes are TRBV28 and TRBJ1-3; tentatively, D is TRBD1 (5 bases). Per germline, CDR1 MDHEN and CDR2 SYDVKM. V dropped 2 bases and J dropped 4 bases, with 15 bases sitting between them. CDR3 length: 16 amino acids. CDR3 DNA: TGTGCCAGCAGTTTAACCTTGCATGGGGGGGGAAACACCATATATTTT. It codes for CASSLTLHGGGNTIYF.

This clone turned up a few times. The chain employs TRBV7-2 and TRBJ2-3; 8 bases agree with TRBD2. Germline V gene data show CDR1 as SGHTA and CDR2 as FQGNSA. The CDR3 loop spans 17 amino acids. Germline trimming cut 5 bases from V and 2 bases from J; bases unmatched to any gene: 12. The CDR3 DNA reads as TGTGCCAGCAGCCTATTTTTAGCGGGGCCCGCCACAGATACGCAGTATTTT. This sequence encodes CASSLFLAGPATDTQYF.

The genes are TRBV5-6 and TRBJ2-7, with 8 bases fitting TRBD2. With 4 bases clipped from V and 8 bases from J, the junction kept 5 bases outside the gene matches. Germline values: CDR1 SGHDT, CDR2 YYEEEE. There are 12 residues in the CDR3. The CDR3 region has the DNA TGTGCCAGCAGCCCTCGGGAGGGAAAGCAGTACTTC. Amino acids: CASSPREGKQYF.

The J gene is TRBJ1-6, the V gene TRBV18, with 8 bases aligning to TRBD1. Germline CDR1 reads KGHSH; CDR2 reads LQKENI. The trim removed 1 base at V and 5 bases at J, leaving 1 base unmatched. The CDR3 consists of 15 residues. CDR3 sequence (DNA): TGTGCCAGCTCACCACAACAGGGGGATAATTCACCCCTCCACTTT. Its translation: CASSPQQGDNSPLHF.

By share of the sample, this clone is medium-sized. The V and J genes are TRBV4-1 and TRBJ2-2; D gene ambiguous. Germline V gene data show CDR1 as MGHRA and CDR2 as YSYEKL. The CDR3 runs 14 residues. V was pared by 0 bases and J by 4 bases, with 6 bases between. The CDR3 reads CASSQEASTGELFF. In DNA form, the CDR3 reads TGCGCCAGCAGCCAAGAGGCCTCCACCGGGGAGCTGTTTTTT.

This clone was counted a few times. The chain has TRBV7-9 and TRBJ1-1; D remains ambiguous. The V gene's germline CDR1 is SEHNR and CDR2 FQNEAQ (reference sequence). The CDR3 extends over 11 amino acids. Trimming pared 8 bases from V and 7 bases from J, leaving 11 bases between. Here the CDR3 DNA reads TGTGCCAGCTCGCCTTCAATTGAAGCTTTCTTT. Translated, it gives CASSPSIEAFF.

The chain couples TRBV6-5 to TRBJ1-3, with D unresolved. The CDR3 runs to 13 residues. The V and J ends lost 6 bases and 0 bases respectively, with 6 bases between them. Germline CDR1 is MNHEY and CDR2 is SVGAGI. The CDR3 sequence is CASRDHSGNTIYF. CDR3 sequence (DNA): TGTGCCAGCAGGGACCACTCTGGAAACACCATATATTTT.

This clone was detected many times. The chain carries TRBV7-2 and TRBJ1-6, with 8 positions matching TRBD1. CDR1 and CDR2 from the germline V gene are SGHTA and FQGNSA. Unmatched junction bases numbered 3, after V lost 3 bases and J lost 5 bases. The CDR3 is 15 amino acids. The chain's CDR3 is CASSFLQGDNSPLHF. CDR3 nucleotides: TGTGCCAGCAGCTTTCTACAGGGGGATAATTCACCCCTCCACTTT.

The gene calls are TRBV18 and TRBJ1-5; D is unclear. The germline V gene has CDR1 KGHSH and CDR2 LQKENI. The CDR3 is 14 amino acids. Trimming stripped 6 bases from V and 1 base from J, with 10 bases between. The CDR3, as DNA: TGTGCCAGCTCCTCGCGGGGAAGCAATCAGCCCCAGCATTTT. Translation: CASSSRGSNQPQHF.

Here the CDR3 reads CASSLQGHYYEQYF. For the CDR3, the DNA is TGTGCCAGCAGCTTACAGGGTCACTACTACGAGCAGTACTTC. The J gene is TRBJ2-7, the V gene TRBV5-6; TRBD1 might be the D (6 bases). V lost 2 bases to trimming and J lost 3 bases, with 12 bases between them. The germline CDR1 and CDR2 sequences are SGHDT and YYEEEE. The CDR3 runs to 14 residues.

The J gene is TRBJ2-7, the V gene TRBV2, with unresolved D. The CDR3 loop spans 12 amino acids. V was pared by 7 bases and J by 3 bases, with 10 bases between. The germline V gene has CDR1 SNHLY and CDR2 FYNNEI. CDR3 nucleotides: TGTGCCAGCACGCTAGGGATCTACGAGCAGTACTTC. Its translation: CASTLGIYEQYF.

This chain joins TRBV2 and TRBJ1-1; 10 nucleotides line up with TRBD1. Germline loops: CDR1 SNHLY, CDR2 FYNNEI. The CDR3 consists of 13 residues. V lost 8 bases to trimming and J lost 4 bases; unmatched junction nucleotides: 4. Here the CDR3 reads CASATGGVTEAFF. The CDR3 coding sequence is TGTGCCAGCGCGACAGGGGGCGTCACTGAAGCTTTCTTT.

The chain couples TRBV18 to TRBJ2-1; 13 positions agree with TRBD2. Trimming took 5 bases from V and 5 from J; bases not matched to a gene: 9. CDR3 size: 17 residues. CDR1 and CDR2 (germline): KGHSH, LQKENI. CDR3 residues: CASSARTSGGHNNEQFF. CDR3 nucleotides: TGTGCCAGCTCAGCCCGGACTAGCGGGGGCCATAACAATGAGCAGTTCTTC.

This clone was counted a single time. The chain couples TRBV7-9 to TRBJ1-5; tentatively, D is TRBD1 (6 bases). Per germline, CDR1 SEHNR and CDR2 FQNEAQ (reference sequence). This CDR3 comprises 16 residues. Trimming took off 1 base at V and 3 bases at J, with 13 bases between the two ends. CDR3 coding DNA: TGTGCCAGCAGCTTAGGGGGAGGGGGTTTCAATCAGCCCCAGCATTTT. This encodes CASSLGGGGFNQPQHF.

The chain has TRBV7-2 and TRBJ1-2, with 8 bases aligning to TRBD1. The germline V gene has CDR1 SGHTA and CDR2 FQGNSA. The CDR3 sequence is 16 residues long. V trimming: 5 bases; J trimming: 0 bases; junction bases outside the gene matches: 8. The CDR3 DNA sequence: TGTGCCAGCAGCCAGGGACAGGAGCTCGCTAACTATGGCTACACCTTC. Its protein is CASSQGQELANYGYTF.

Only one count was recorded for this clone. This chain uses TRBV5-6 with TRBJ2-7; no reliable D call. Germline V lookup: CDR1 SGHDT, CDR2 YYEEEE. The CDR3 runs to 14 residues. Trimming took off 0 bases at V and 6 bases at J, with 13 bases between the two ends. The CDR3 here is CASSLAVTSTEQYF. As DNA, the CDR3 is TGTGCCAGCAGCTTGGCCGTAACCTCTACCGAGCAGTACTTC.

The CDR3 sequence: CASTLQDANTGELFF. The CDR3 DNA reads as TGTGCCAGTACCTTACAAGACGCGAACACCGGGGAGCTGTTTTTT. The rearrangement links TRBV19 to TRBJ2-2; D remains unclear. V lost 7 bases, J lost 0 bases, and 12 bases lay in between. Germline V lookup: CDR1 LNHDA, CDR2 SQIVND (reference sequence). This CDR3 has 15 residues.

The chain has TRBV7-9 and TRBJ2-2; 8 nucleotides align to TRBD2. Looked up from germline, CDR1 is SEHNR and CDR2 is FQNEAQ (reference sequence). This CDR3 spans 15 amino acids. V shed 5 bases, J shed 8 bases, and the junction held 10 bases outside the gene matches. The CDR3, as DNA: TGTGCCAGCAGCCACGGGGGGGCCGCTACTGGGGAGCTGTTTTTT. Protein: CASSHGGAATGELFF.

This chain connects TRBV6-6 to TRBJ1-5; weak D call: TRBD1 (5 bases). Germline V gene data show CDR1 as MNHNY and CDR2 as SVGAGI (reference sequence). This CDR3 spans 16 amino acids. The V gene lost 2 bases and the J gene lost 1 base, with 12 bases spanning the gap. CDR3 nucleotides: TGTGCCAGCAGTTACGAGGCCTGGGGGAGCAATCAGCCCCAGCATTTT. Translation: CASSYEAWGSNQPQHF.

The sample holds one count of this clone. The DNA for the CDR3 is TGTGCCAGCTCACCTTCACGGGGAAGCTCCTACGAGCAGTACTTC. It codes for CASSPSRGSSYEQYF. V and J are TRBV18 and TRBJ2-7; a possible D gene is TRBD2 (5 bases). Germline CDR1 reads KGHSH; CDR2 reads LQKENI. V was cut by 3 bases and J by 0 bases, with 12 bases left in between. The CDR3 has 15 amino acids. Combining the CDR3 with reference TRBV18 and TRBJ2-7 gives the whole variable domain NAGVMQNPRHLVRRRGQEARLRCSPMKGHSHVYWYRQLPEEGLKFMVYLQKENIIDESGMPKERFSAEFPKEGPSILRIQQVVRGDSAAYFCASSPSRGSSYEQYFGPGTRLTVT.